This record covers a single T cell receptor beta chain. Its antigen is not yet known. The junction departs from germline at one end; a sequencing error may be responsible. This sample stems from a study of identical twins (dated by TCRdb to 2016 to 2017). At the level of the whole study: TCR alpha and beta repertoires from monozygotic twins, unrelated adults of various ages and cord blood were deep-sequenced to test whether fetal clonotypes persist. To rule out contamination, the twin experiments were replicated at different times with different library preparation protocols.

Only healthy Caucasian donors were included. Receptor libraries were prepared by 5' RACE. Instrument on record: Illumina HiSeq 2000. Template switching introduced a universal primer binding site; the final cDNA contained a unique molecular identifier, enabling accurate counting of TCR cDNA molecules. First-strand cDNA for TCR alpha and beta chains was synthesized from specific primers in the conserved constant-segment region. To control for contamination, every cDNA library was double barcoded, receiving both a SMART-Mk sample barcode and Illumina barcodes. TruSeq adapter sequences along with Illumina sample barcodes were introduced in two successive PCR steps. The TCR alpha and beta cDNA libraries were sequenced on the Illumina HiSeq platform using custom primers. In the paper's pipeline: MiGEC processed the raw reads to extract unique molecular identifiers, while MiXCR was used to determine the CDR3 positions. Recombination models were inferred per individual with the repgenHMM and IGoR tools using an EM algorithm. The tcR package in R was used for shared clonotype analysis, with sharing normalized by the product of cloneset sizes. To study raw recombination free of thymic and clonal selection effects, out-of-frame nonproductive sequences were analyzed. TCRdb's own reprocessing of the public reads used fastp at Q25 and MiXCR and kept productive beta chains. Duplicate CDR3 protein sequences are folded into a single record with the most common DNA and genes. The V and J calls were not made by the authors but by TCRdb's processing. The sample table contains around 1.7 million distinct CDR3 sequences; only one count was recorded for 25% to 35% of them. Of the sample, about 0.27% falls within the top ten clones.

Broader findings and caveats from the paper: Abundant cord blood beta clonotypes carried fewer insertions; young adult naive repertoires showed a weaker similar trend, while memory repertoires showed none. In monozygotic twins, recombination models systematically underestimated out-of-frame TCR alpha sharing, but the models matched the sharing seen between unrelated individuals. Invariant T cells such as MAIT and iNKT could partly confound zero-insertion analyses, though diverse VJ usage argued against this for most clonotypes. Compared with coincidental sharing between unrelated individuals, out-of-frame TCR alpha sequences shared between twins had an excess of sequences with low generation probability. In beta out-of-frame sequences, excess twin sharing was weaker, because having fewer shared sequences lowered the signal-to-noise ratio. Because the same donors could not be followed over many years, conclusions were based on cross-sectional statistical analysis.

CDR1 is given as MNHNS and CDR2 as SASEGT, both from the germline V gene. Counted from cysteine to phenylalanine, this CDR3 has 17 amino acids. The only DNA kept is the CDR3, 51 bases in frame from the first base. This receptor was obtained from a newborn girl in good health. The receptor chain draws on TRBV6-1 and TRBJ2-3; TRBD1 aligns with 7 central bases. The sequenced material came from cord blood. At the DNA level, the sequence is TGTGCCAGCAGTCCGGACAGGCAACAAAGCAGCATAGATACGCAGTATTTT. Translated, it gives CASSPDRQQSSIDTQYF.